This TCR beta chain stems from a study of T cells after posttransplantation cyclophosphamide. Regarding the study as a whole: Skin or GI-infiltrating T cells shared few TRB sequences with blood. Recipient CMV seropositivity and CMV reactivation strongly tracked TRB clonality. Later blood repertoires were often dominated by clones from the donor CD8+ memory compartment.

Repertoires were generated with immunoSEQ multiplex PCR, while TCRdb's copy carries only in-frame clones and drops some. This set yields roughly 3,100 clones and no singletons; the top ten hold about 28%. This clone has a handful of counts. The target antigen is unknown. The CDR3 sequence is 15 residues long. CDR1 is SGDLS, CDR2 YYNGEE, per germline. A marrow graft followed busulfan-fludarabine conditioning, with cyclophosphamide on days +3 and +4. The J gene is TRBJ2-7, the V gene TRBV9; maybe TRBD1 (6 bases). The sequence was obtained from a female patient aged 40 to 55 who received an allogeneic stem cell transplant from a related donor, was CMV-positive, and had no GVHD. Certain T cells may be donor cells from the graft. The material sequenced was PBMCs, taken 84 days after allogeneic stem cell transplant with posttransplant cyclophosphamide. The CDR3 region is CVFFFKQGTAYEQYF. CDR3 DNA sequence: TGTGTCTTTTTTTTCAAGCAGGGGACGGCATACGAGCAGTACTTC. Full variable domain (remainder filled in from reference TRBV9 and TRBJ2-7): DSGVTQTPKHLITATGQRVTLRCSPRSGDLSVYWYQQSLDQGLQFLIQYYNGEERAKGNILERFSAQQFPDLHSELNLSSLELGDSALYFCVFFFKQGTAYEQYFGPGTRLTVT.